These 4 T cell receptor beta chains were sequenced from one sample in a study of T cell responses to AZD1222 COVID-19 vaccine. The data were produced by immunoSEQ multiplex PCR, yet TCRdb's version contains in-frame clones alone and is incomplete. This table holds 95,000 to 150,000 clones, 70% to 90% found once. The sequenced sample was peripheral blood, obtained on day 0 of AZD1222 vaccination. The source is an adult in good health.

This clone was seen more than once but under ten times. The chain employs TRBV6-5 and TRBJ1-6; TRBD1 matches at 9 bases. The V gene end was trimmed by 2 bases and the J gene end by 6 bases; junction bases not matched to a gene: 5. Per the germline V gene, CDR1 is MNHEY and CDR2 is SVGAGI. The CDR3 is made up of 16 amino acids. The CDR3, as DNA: TGTGCCAGCAGTTACCCAAAGGGACAGGGTAATTCACCCCTCCACTTT. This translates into CASSYPKGQGNSPLHF.

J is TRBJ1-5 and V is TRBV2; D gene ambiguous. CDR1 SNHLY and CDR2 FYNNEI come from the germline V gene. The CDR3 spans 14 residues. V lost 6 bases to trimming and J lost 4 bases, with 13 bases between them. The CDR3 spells CASRGLPPNQPQHF. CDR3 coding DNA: TGTGCCAGCAGAGGCCTGCCCCCAAATCAGCCCCAGCATTTT.

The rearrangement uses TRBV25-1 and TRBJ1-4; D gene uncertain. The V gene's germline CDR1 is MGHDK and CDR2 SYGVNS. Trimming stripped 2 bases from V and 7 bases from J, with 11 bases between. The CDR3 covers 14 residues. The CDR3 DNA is TGTGCCAGCAGTGAACCTCTATGGGGTGAAAAACTGTTTTTT. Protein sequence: CASSEPLWGEKLFF.

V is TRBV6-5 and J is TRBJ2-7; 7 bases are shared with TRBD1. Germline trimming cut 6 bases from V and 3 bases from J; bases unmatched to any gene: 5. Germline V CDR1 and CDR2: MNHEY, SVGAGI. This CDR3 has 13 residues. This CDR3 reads CASRPDRDYEQYF. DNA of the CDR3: TGTGCCAGCAGACCCGACAGGGACTACGAGCAGTACTTC.